Listed below are T cell receptor beta chains from one sample, sequenced in a study of cytomegalovirus exposure and HLA in healthy donors. Generated by immunoSEQ multiplex PCR, the TCRdb table keeps only in-frame clones and is missing some. The table has 120,000 or so clones, more than 75% seen once. The material sequenced was PBMCs. These TCRs come from a man aged 18 to 29 in good health and CMV-seronegative. Each CDR3 is given with its conserved first and last residue. D genes are given only for firm matches. Clone size is stated in some rows and not others, as once, few, many or a class when expanded.

d_call	v_call	clone_size	j_call	cdr3_nt	cdr3_aa
.	TRBV5-8	.	TRBJ2-4	TGTGCCAGCAGCTTGTATCAGGGTCCCAAAAACATTCAGTACTTC	CASSLYQGPKNIQYF
.	TRBV6-6	.	TRBJ2-1	TGTGCCAGCAGCGATGGGGGCTCCCAAAACAATGAGCAGTTCTTC	CASSDGGSQNNEQFF
.	TRBV14	few	TRBJ1-2	TGTGCCAGCAGCTACCACAGGGATCCCTATGGCTACACCTTC	CASSYHRDPYGYTF
TRBD2	TRBV11-2	once	TRBJ2-1	TGTGCCAGCAGCTCGACTAGCGGGGGGCCCTGGGAGCAGTTCTTC	CASSSTSGGPWEQFF
.	TRBV9	.	TRBJ1-2	TGTGCCAGCAGCGTAGAGGGGAACTATGGCTACACCTTC	CASSVEGNYGYTF
TRBD1	TRBV28	.	TRBJ2-3	TGTGCCAGCAAAGGGACAGGTACAGATACGCAGTATTTT	CASKGTGTDTQYF
.	TRBV4-1	.	TRBJ2-3	TGCGCCAGCAGCCAAGGAATGGCCACAGATACGCAGTATTTT	CASSQGMATDTQYF
.	TRBV5-5	.	TRBJ1-6	TGTGCCAGCAGCTTGGGGGGGCCCGGTAATTCACCCCTCCACTTT	CASSLGGPGNSPLHF
.	TRBV6-6	.	TRBJ1-2	TGTGCCAGCGGGCAGGGGAATTCTAACTATGGCTACACCTTC	CASGQGNSNYGYTF
.	TRBV2	few	TRBJ2-7	TGTGCCAGCACCTCGACCCCTAGCTCCTACGAGCAGTACTTC	CASTSTPSSYEQYF
TRBD1	TRBV9	.	TRBJ1-1	TGTGCCAGCAGCGCCGGACAGGGGCGGTACGCTGAAGCTTTCTTT	CASSAGQGRYAEAFF
TRBD2	TRBV7-3	.	TRBJ2-7	TGTGCCAGCAGTATTAGCGGGGGGCTCACCTACGAGCAGTACTTC	CASSISGGLTYEQYF
.	TRBV19	few	TRBJ1-2	TGTGCCAGTAGTACACAGACAAGGCCCCATGGCTACACCTTC	CASSTQTRPHGYTF
.	TRBV14	.	TRBJ1-1	TGTGCCAGCAGCGAAATACTCGGGAACACTGAAGCTTTCTTT	CASSEILGNTEAFF
TRBD1	TRBV20-1	.	TRBJ1-1	TGCAGTGCTGGAACAGGGGGTAAGGCTTTCTTT	CSAGTGGKAFF
.	TRBV6-5	.	TRBJ1-1	TGTGCCAGCAGTTACAGAGCCCAAAGTGGAGCTTTCTTT	CASSYRAQSGAFF
TRBD1	TRBV13	.	TRBJ1-2	TGTGCCAGCAGCCCGGGACAGAGCTATGGCTACACCTTC	CASSPGQSYGYTF
.	TRBV9	.	TRBJ1-1	TGTGCCAGCAGCGTAGACTCCACCTTCATGAACACTGAAGCTTTCTTT	CASSVDSTFMNTEAFF
TRBD2	TRBV9	.	TRBJ2-1	TGTGCCAGCAGCGTAGCGGGGGGGCTCCACAATGAGCAGTTCTTC	CASSVAGGLHNEQFF
TRBD1	TRBV5-8	.	TRBJ1-4	TGTGCCAGCTCGGGACAGATTAATGAAAAACTGTTTTTT	CASSGQINEKLFF
.	TRBV4-3	.	TRBJ1-1	TGCGCCAGCAGCCGAGGACAAGTGAACACTGAAGCTTTCTTT	CASSRGQVNTEAFF
.	TRBV6-6	.	TRBJ2-3	TGTGCCAGCAGTTTCAGGGATGATACGCAGTATTTT	CASSFRDDTQYF